One and the same sample provided the 6 T cell receptor beta chains below, sequenced in a study of T cell repertoires in cytomegalovirus infection. Via MiXCR, TCRdb re-called the reads, giving one row per CDR3 protein. The repertoire consists of hundreds of thousands of distinct CDR3 sequences, with around 24% occurring once and the leading ten covering 8%. The source material was CD8+ T cells from PBMCs. Receptor source: a human donor in good health (CMV status not recorded). Some clones in this sample may be carry-over from other donors' samples.

In its sample, this clonotype was seen a few times. The chain joins TRBV6-2 or TRBV6-3 to TRBJ2-7; TRBD2 matches at 10 bases. This CDR3 has 15 residues. V shed 6 bases and J 0 bases; nucleotides not matched to a gene: 5. The germline V gene has CDR1 MNHEY and CDR2 SVGEGT. CDR3 protein: CASRSGLADSYEQYV. The DNA for the CDR3 is TGTGCCAGCAGATCCGGACTAGCGGACTCCTACGAGCAGTACGTC.

The rearrangement links TRBV3-1 to TRBJ2-1; 10 bases agree with TRBD2. In germline, CDR1 is LGHDT, CDR2 YNNKEL (reference sequence). The CDR3 is 15 residues long. V shed 1 base, J shed 9 bases, and the junction held 6 bases outside the gene matches. CDR3 DNA sequence: TGTGCCAGCAGCCAAGTGGAGCTAGCGGGAGTTGAGCAGTTCTTC. Translation gives CASSQVELAGVEQFF.

This clonotype appeared many times. The gene calls are TRBV7-3 and TRBJ2-1, with 9 positions matching TRBD2. J lost 7 bases, V lost 2 bases, and 6 bases had no gene match. CDR3 length: 15 residues. Germline lookup yields CDR1 SGHTA and CDR2 FQGTGA. The CDR3 DNA follows: TGTGCCAGCAGCTTAGGCGGGGGGGCCGGTAATGAGCAGTTCTTC. It codes for CASSLGGGAGNEQFF.

This clonotype was found a few times. This chain links TRBV6-5 with TRBJ1-5; D perhaps matches TRBD1 (5 bases). V was pared by 5 bases and J by 4 bases, with 21 bases between. CDR3 length: 17 residues. The germline CDR1 and CDR2 sequences are MNHEY and SVGAGI. CDR3 DNA sequence: TGTGCCAGCAGTCCCAGAACCCGGGACGTCCAGAATCAGCCCCAGCATTTT. The encoded protein is CASSPRTRDVQNQPQHF.

This clonotype was observed a handful of times. The chain is built from TRBV20-1 and TRBJ2-5; 13 bases are a match to TRBD2. The CDR3 spans 17 residues. Germline V lookup: CDR1 DFQATT, CDR2 SNEGSKA (reference sequence). With 1 base clipped from V and 8 bases from J, the junction kept 13 bases outside the gene matches. The CDR3: CSARGLAGGEPRETQYF. The CDR3 DNA is TGCAGTGCTAGAGGACTAGCGGGGGGAGAACCAAGAGAAACCCAGTACTTC.

DNA of the CDR3: TGCAGCGTTGAACAGGGCTGGGGCACCGGGGAGCTGTTTTTT. This sequence encodes CSVEQGWGTGELFF. The chain employs TRBV29-1 and TRBJ2-2; D perhaps matches TRBD1 (5 bases). Germline V gene data show CDR1 as SQVTM and CDR2 as ANQGSEA. V shed 2 bases and J shed 4 bases, with 11 bases lying between them. This CDR3 has 14 residues.